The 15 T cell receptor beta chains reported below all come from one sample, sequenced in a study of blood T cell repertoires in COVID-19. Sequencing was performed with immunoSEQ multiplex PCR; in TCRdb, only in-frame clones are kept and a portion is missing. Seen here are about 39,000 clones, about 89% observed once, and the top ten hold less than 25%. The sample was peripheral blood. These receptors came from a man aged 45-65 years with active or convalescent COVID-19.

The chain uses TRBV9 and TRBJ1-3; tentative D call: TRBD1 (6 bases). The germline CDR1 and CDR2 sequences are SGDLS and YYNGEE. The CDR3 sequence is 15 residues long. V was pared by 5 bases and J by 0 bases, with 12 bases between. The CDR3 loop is CASSLTGHSGNTIYF. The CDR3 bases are TGTGCCAGCAGTCTAACGGGACACTCTGGAAACACCATATATTTT.

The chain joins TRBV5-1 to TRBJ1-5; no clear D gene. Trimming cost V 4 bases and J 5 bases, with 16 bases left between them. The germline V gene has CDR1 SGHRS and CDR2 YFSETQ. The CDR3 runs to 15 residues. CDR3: CASSPDGYGDQPQHF. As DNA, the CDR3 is TGCGCCAGCAGCCCGGACGGCTACGGGGATCAGCCCCAGCATTTT.

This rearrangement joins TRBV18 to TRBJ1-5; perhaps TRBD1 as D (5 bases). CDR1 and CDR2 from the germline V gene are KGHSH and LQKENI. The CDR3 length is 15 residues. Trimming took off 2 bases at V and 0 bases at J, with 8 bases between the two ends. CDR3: CASSPMTVSNQPQHF. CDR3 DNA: TGTGCCAGCTCACCAATGACAGTTAGCAATCAGCCCCAGCATTTT.

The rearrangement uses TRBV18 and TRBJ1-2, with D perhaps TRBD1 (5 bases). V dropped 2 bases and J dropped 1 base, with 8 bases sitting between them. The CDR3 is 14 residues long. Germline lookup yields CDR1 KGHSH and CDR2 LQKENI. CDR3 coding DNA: TGTGCCAGCTCACCAATGACAGATAACTATGGCTACACCTTC. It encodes CASSPMTDNYGYTF. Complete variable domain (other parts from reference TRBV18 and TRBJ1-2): NAGVMQNPRHLVRRRGQEARLRCSPMKGHSHVYWYRQLPEEGLKFMVYLQKENIIDESGMPKERFSAEFPKEGPSILRIQQVVRGDSAAYFCASSPMTDNYGYTFGSGTRLTVV.

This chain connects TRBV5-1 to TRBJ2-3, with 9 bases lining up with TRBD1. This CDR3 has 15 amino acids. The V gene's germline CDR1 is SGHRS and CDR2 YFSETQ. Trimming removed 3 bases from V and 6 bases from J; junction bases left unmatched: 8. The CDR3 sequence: CASSYHGTGTDTQYF. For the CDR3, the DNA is TGCGCCAGCAGCTACCACGGGACAGGGACGGATACGCAGTATTTT.

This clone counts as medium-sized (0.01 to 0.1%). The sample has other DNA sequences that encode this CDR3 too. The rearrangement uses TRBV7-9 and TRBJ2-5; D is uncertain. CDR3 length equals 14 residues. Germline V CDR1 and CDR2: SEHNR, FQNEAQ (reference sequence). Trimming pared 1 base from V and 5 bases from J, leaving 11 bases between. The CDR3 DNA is TGTGCCAGCAGCTTAGTTGGTACCGGGGAGACCCAGTACTTC. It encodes CASSLVGTGETQYF. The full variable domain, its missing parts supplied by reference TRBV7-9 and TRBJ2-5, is DTGVSQNPRHKITKRGQNVTFRCDPISEHNRLYWYRQTLGQGPEFLTYFQNEAQLEKSRLLSDRFSAERPKGSFSTLEIQRTEQGDSAMYLCASSLVGTGETQYFGPGTRLLVL.

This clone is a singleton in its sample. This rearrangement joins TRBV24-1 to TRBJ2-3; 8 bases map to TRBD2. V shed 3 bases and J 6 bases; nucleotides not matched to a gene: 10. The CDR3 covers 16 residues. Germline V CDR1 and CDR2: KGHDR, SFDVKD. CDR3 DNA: TGTGCCACCAGTGATCGACTAGCGCCTATGGCGGATACGCAGTATTTT. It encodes CATSDRLAPMADTQYF.

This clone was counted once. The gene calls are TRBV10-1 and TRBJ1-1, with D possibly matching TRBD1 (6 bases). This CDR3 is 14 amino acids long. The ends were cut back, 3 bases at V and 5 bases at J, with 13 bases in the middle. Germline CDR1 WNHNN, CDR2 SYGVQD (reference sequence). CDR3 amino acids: CASSDWGPRTEAFF. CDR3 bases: TGCGCCAGCAGTGATTGGGGGCCGAGGACTGAAGCTTTCTTT.

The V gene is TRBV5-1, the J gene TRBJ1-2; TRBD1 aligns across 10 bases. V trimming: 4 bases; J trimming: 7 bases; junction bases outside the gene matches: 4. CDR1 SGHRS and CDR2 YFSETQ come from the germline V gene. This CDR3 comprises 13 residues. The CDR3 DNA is TGCGCCAGCAGCGACGGGACAGGGGCTGGCTACACCTTC. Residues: CASSDGTGAGYTF.

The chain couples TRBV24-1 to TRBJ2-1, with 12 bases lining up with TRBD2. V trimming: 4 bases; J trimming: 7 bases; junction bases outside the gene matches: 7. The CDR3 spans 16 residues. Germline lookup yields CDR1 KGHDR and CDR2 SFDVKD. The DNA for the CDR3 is TGTGCCACCAGTGACCCGACTAGCGGGAGAGGTAATGAGCAGTTCTTC. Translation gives CATSDPTSGRGNEQFF.

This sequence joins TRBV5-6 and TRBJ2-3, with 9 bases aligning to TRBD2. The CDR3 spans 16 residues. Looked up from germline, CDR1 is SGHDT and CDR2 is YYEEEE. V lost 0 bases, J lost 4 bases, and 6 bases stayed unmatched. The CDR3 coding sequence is TGTGCCAGCAGCTTGGGAGGCGGGGGGGCCCCAGATACGCAGTATTTT. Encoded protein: CASSLGGGGAPDTQYF.

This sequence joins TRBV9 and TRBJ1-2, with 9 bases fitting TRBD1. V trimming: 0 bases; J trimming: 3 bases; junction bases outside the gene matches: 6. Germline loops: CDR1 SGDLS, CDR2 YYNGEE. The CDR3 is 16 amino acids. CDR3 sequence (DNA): TGTGCCAGCAGCGTAGCGGGACAGGGAATTGACTATGGCTACACCTTC. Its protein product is CASSVAGQGIDYGYTF.

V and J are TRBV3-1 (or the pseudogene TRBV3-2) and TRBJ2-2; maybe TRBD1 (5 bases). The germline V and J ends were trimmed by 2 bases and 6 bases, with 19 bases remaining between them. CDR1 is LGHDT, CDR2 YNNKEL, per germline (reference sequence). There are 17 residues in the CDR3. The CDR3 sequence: CASSQLTSNTRAGELFF. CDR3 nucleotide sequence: TGTGCCAGCAGCCAACTAACCTCAAATACCAGGGCCGGGGAGCTGTTTTTT.

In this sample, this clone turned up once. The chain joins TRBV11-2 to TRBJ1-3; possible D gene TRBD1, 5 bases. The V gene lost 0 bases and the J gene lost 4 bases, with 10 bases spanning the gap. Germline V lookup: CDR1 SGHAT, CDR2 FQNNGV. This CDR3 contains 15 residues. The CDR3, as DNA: TGTGCCAGCAGCTTAGAGGGGGGTTCCGGAAACACCATATATTTT. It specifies CASSLEGGSGNTIYF.

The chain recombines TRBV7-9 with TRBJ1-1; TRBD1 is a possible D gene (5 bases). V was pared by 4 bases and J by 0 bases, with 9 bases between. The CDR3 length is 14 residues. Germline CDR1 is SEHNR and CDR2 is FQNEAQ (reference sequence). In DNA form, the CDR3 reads TGTGCCAGCAGCTGGGAGGGGATGAACACTGAAGCTTTCTTT. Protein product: CASSWEGMNTEAFF.